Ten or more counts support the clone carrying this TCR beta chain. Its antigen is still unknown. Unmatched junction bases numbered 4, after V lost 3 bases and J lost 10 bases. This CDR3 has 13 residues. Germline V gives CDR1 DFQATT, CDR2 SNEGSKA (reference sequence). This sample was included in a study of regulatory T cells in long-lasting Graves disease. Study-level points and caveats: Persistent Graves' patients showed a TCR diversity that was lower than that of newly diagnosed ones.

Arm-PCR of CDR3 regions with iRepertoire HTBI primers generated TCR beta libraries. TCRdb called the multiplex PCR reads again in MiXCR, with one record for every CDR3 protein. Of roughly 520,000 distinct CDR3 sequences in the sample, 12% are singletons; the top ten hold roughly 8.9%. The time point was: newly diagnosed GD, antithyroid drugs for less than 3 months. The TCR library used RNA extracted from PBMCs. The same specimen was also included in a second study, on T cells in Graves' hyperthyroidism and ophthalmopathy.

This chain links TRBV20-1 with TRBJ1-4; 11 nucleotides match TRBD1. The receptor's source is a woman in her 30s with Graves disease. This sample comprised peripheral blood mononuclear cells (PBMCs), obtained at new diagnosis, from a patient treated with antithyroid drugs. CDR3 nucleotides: TGCAGTGCTAGGGGACAGGGGGGCGGAAAACTGTTTTTT. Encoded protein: CSARGQGGGKLFF.